These 12 T cell receptor beta chains were sequenced from one sample in a study of T cell repertoires in ileal Crohn's disease. Repertoires were generated with immunoSEQ multiplex PCR, while TCRdb's copy carries only in-frame clones and drops some. Among some 8,000 clones listed, 75% to 85% were seen once. The specimen was ileal tissue. The receptors stem from an adult with Crohn's disease.

The chain employs TRBV5-1 and TRBJ2-7; TRBD1 or TRBD2 may be the D gene (5 bases each). This CDR3 is 14 amino acids long. Germline CDR1 SGHRS, CDR2 YFSETQ. With 2 bases removed from V and 5 bases from J, the gap between germline ends came to 14 bases. CDR3 in DNA: TGCGCCAGCAGCTTCGGGGCGGGCGTCGACGAGCAGTACTTC. Its translation is CASSFGAGVDEQYF.

This rearrangement joins TRBV19 to TRBJ1-2, with a weak D call TRBD1 (5 bases). This CDR3 is built from 15 residues. Trimming removed 6 bases at V and 3 bases at J, with 17 bases between. CDR1 and CDR2 (germline): LNHDA, SQIVND (reference sequence). This CDR3 is CASRTPMGRDYGYTF. CDR3 in DNA: TGTGCCAGTAGGACGCCGATGGGCAGGGACTATGGCTACACCTTC. Supplemented by reference TRBV19 and TRBJ1-2, the full variable domain reads DGGITQSPKYLFRKEGQNVTLSCEQNLNHDAMYWYRQDPGQGLRLIYYSQIVNDFQKGDIAEGYSVSREKKESFPLTVTSAQKNPTAFYLCASRTPMGRDYGYTFGSGTRLTVV.

In the case of this clone: The junction differs from germline at one of its ends, possibly a read error. The genes are TRBV20-1 and TRBJ2-1; maybe TRBD2 (5 bases). This CDR3 spans 11 amino acids. Germline V gene lookup returns CDR1 DFQATT and CDR2 SNEGSKA (reference sequence). CDR3 residues: CSASFESARVF. The CDR3 region has the DNA TGCAGTGCTAGTTTCGAGTCGGCGCGGGTCTTC.

The CDR3 coding sequence is TGCGCCAGCAGCTTTGGACAGGAGAACTATGGCTACACCTTC. The encoded protein is CASSFGQENYGYTF. V gene TRBV5-1 combines with J gene TRBJ1-2, with 7 bases aligning to TRBD1. Germline CDR1 reads SGHRS; CDR2 reads YFSETQ. V shed 2 bases, J shed 2 bases, and the junction held 3 bases outside the gene matches. The CDR3 is made up of 14 amino acids.

V is TRBV30 and J is TRBJ1-1, with D tentatively TRBD1 (6 bases). Germline assignment: CDR1 GTSNPN and CDR2 SVGIG (reference sequence). Trimming left V 5 bases short and J 6 bases short, with 16 bases between. This CDR3 comprises 13 residues. CDR3 loop: CAWHLNEGAEAFF. The CDR3 coding sequence is TGTGCCTGGCACCTTAATGAGGGGGCTGAAGCTTTCTTT.

V gene TRBV5-4 combines with J gene TRBJ2-1; 10 bases are a match to TRBD2. Germline V gene lookup returns CDR1 SGHNT and CDR2 YYREEE (reference sequence). V lost 0 bases, J lost 4 bases, and 7 bases stayed unmatched. There are 17 residues in the CDR3. CDR3: CASSLGIAGGQYNEQFF. In nucleotides, the CDR3 is TGTGCCAGCAGCTTGGGGATAGCGGGAGGACAATACAATGAGCAGTTCTTC.

This chain connects TRBV7-9 to TRBJ1-4, with D hard to call. This CDR3 has 15 residues. V was trimmed by 8 bases and J by 2 bases, leaving 15 bases between them. Per germline, CDR1 SEHNR and CDR2 FQNEAQ (reference sequence). This CDR3 is CASGITQATNEKLFF. The CDR3 nucleotides are TGTGCCAGCGGGATAACTCAGGCGACTAATGAAAAACTGTTTTTT.

This chain uses TRBV28 with TRBJ1-2; D might be TRBD1 (6 bases). Per germline, CDR1 MDHEN and CDR2 SYDVKM. The CDR3 totals 11 residues. Trimming stripped 5 bases from V and 10 bases from J, with 11 bases between. The CDR3 spells CASSLDRLYTF. DNA for the CDR3: TGTGCCAGCAGTCTGGACAGACTCTACACCTTC.

This sequence joins TRBV28 and TRBJ2-1; D might be TRBD2 (7 bases). The CDR3 extends over 16 amino acids. The V end lost 3 bases, the J end lost 7 bases, and 19 bases lay between the germline ends. The germline V gene has CDR1 MDHEN and CDR2 SYDVKM. CDR3 bases: TGTGCCAGCAGTTTCTATTGGAGGGAGGGGGGGAATGAGCAGTTCTTC. This sequence encodes CASSFYWREGGNEQFF.

This chain links TRBV2 with TRBJ2-3; the match to TRBD2 covers 7 bases. Looked up from germline, CDR1 is SNHLY and CDR2 is FYNNEI. The CDR3 consists of 14 residues. V shed 6 bases and J 1 base; nucleotides not matched to a gene: 4. The CDR3 DNA sequence: TGTGCCAGCAGGGAGCGGGACCGCACAGATACGCAGTATTTT. It codes for CASRERDRTDTQYF.

The chain recombines TRBV13 with TRBJ1-2; D gene uncertain. The germline V and J ends were trimmed by 5 bases and 6 bases, with 22 bases remaining between them. Looked up from germline, CDR1 is PRHDT and CDR2 is FYEKMQ (reference sequence). The CDR3 is 16 amino acids. In DNA, the CDR3 is TGTGCCAGCAGCCCGTCATCGCCCCTTTTTATGGATGGCTACACCTTC. Translation gives CASSPSSPLFMDGYTF.

The rearrangement joins TRBV18 to TRBJ2-5, with a possible D match to TRBD2 (6 bases). The length of the CDR3 is 13 residues. V dropped 2 bases and J dropped 2 bases, with 6 bases sitting between them. Germline V CDR1 and CDR2: KGHSH, LQKENI. For the CDR3, the DNA is TGTGCCAGCTCACCAGCGGGGCAAGAGACCCAGTACTTC. It codes for CASSPAGQETQYF.